This T cell receptor (beta chain) was recorded in a study of Ad26.COV2.S vaccination and SARS-CoV-2 variants (dated by TCRdb to about 2021). Study-level background: Vaccine-arm donors came from COV1001, a multicentre, randomized, double-blind, placebo-controlled phase I-IIa trial of Ad26.COV2.S in healthy adults. Dosing of Ad26.COV2.S was intramuscular, at either 5x10^10 or 1x10^11 viral particles, delivered as one shot or as two shots spaced 56 days apart. TCRbeta repertoire sequencing was used to assess the specificity and breadth of SARS-CoV-2-reactive T cell receptors after Ad26.COV2.S vaccination. The TCR-sequenced set comprised around 30 samples: around 20 Ad26.COV2.S vaccine recipients, 5 placebo recipients and 8 SARS-CoV-2 convalescent individuals. Trial participants were randomized into five groups of five: low-dose or high-dose Ad26.COV2.S given once or twice, or placebo on both occasions. Investigators did not know the trial group allocation while performing experiments and assessing outcomes.

The immunoSEQ Assay was used to sequence TCRbeta CDR3 regions. After extraction, genomic DNA underwent amplification by bias-controlled multiplex PCR, followed by high-throughput sequencing. The authors' analysis ran thus. To quantify the absolute abundance of each unique TCRbeta CDR3 region, sequences were collapsed and filtered. T cell fraction was estimated by normalization of TCRbeta template counts to usable DNA, with usable DNA being measured through amplification of reference genes present in all nucleated cells. Repertoire TCRs were annotated as SARS-CoV-2-specific when V gene, CDR3 amino acid sequence and J gene were exactly matched to a known reactive TCR set. The reference SARS-CoV-2 TCR set came from MIRA and was filtered for enrichment in COVID-19-positive ImmuneCODE repertoires, removing public or cross-reactive TCRs. Using the MIRA antigens, annotated TCRs were further analysed by specific ORF or by position within an ORF. Breadth was defined as annotated unique rearrangements over total unique productive rearrangements; depth was the summed frequency of those rearrangements. Group comparisons of TCR breadth used two-sided Wilcoxon rank-sum tests. TCRdb re-hosts the immuneACCESS table, in-frame sequences only. Its copies lack some clones; in the studies checked, an unresolved V gene accounts for under half of them, and the cause for the rest is not known. V, J and clone size are those of that table, while D and trimming were read from the DNA. The sample table records some 340,000 clones; around 81% of these occur just once. Approximately 2% of the sample is held by the ten biggest clonotypes.

According to the study, the label for this sample's treatment or condition signals: some 20 received Ad26.COV2.S at low or high dose, single or two shots; 5 received placebo; per-sample allocation not given. Repertoires of vaccine and placebo recipients were sequenced from samples taken on day 63 after the first injection. In Cohort 1b, some 25 adults aged 18-55 years were enrolled at a single site in Boston, USA, between 29 July and 7 August 2020. Ad26.COV2.S was a replication-incompetent adenovirus type 26 vector that expressed a prefusion-stabilized SARS-CoV-2 spike protein derived from the original Wuhan strain. To note about this clone: There is no known antigen for this receptor. Base qualities are not provided; no much larger clone lies one nucleotide away.

At the junction V is shortened by 5 bases and J by 1 base; bases outside the gene matches: 4. Via the germline V gene, CDR1 is SGHRS and CDR2 YFSETQ. The CDR3 starts with the cysteine, ends with the phenylalanine, and has 15 residues. The entry retains the CDR3 DNA only, 45 bases that are in frame from base 1. The study at large found these results: Substantial breadth of spike-specific CD8+ and CD4+ T cell responses was reported after vaccination. Vaccine and placebo recipients had comparable non-spike TCR breadth, which fits with the vaccine containing only spike. According to the authors, total T cell responses may have been underestimated by the TCR breadth and depth analyses. Compared with placebo recipients, Ad26.COV2.S recipients showed higher spike-specific TCR breadth (P = 0.0014). Comparing responses between vaccine doses or regimens was not something the study was powered to do.

The receptor's source is a person between 18 and 65 years old who received the Ad26.COV2.S COVID-19 vaccine or a placebo. The rearranged chain carries TRBV5-1 and TRBJ2-2; 8 of the junction bases match TRBD1. This specimen was peripheral blood, taken in a trial of Ad26.COV2.S vaccine versus placebo. CDR3 loop: CASSQGALNTGELFF. The DNA sequence is TGCGCCAGCAGTCAGGGGGCCCTGAACACCGGGGAGCTGTTTTTT.